This TCR beta chain emerged from a study of cytomegalovirus exposure and HLA in healthy donors (dated by TCRdb to 2017 to 2019). General notes on the study: An earlier analysis of several hundred of the donors reported about 260 Gb of sequence data and 90 million to 120 million unique TCR beta sequences obtained from 180 million or so T cells. Approximately 300 gigabases of sequencing data and around 88 million unique TCR sequences made up an early release that covered roughly 670 HLA-typed donors. The genetic ancestry cluster associated with self-reported Caucasian donors included over 65% of the approximately 430 genotyped donors. The study aimed to test whether signatures of past pathogen exposure could be identified by cataloging public T cell receptors. The study profiled the T cell repertoires of under 700 subjects by immunosequencing and related them to cytomegalovirus serostatus. In addition to the first cohort of about 650 subjects, a separate validation cohort of 100 to 150 different subjects was used. High-throughput TCR immunosequencing, statistical association of individual TCRs with disease status, and machine learning were combined to predict cytomegalovirus infection status. To study patterns of TCR occurrence, a later analysis re-analyzed previously published TCR beta repertoires from 650 to 750 donors and added high-resolution HLA genotyping. Rather than drawing on any new phenotypic data, the later analysis identified candidate immune exposures from TCR beta sequences and the way those sequences occurred across donors. An earlier analysis of several hundred of the donors applied high-throughput TCR beta sequencing to assess whether each TCR beta V gene segment acted as functional or pseudogenic. Donor age, sex, ethnicity and CMV serostatus were compiled alongside the repertoire data. A later genetic analysis used genome-wide SNP genotypes for about 60% of the 666 donors, treating that subset as a discovery cohort. Every discovery cohort repertoire had been produced on one sequencing platform. HLA typing covered class I and class II loci at four-digit resolution. Typing coverage varied by locus: roughly 629-630 donors for A, B, C, DRB1 and DQB1; roughly 520 for DQA1; approximately 610 for DPA1; fewer than 480 for DPB1. Roughly five DR-DQ haplotypes were treated as single units for association and clustering because of strong linkage in the cohort. Among 398 genotyped donors of the cohort, an average of 235,054 unique TCR beta nucleotide sequences were sequenced per donor, roughly 20% of them non-productive.

Points on this clone: No cognate antigen has been identified for it. Base quality data are lacking; no much larger clone is found one base away.

The cohort comprised fewer than 700 healthy bone marrow donors. Cohort members were all nominally healthy when sampled, although unrecorded immune exposures were likely present. The donor tested CMV seropositive, placing the donor among the 289 seropositive members of the cohort. A peripheral blood sample was collected from each donor, and TCR beta sequencing was performed on peripheral blood mononuclear cells. Genomic DNA extraction from the blood cell samples was performed with the Qiagen DNeasy Blood Extraction Kit. What the authors observed across the whole study: A few of the identified cytomegalovirus-associated TCR beta chains were confirmed in vitro to be specific for cytomegalovirus antigens. Some IMGT-functional V segments, including TRBV6-2 and TRBV6-3, could not be told apart with the 87-base-pair reads, so those segments were excluded. At a false discovery rate of 0.05, a later analysis linked under 20,000 TCR beta sequences to specific HLA alleles. An association between a missense DCLRE1C variant and V-gene and J-gene trimming of TCR beta chains was found in a later genetic analysis and replicated in an independent cohort. According to a later analysis, parvovirus B19, influenza, CMV and Epstein-Barr virus appeared linked to several top co-occurrence clusters. The study gave a list of 150 to 200 TCR beta chains associated with cytomegalovirus. An earlier analysis of some 590 of the donors showed that most TCR beta V segments appeared in productive rearrangements either about 87% or about 30% of the time, which broadly matched IMGT annotations. The only immune exposure information available for the cohort was CMV serostatus. Correlated functional status among segregating V segments might reflect linkage disequilibrium, but an unknown experimental factor could not be ruled out. In a later analysis, the rate of TCR association differed among HLA loci, with DRB1 alleles having the most associated TCRs and HLA-C alleles having the fewest. Because some donors lacked HLA typing at each locus, the association tests relied only on the typed subset. A cluster of highly shared sequence variants was judged likely to be a technical artifact of the sequencing pipeline. Sequencing depth was assumed to be roughly uniform across donors in the presence/absence analyses, though that assumption may not hold. In both the original and validation cohorts, the classifier was reported to diagnose cytomegalovirus status with high specificity and sensitivity. The authors suggested that the approach could potentially be generalized to other disease states and immunological phenotypes. A further reported finding was that TCR beta sequences accurately predicted the HLA-A and HLA-B alleles for most subjects in the first cohort. According to a later analysis, most CMV-associated TCR beta chains appeared to be HLA-restricted, and the HLA associations seemed to be driven largely by CMV exposure. This cohort had only TCR beta chains sequenced, and the lack of alpha or paired-chain data limited which features could be detected. In a later analysis, HLA-associated TCR beta chains were found to be more clonally expanded and to have lower generation probabilities than equally common non-associated chains. According to a later genetic analysis, donors in an Asian-associated ancestry cluster had fewer N-insertions in productive TCRs than the approximately 610-donor mean. Most TCR sequences were observed very rarely across donors, whereas some public TCRs were present in many individuals. The earlier analysis of some 560 of the donors excluded 15 to 20 rarely observed V segments, including chromosome 9 orphons, because counts were too low. Assigning TCR associations to individual alleles was difficult when HLA alleles, especially DR and DQ, strongly co-occurred.

Receptor amplification or capture employed the immunoSEQ multiplex PCR assay. For the multiplex PCR, a mixture combining 60 forward primers for TCR Vbeta segments and 13 reverse primers for TCR Jbeta segments was used. A multiplex PCR assay on genomic DNA amplified the CDR3 region of rearranged TCR beta genes. The Illumina HiSeq System was used to sequence the amplified TCR beta libraries as 87-base-pair reads. The published analysis was carried out like this. A later analysis tallied roughly 80 million unique TCR beta chains across the 610 or so repertoires, and around 12 million of those chains were shared by two or more donors. A nearest-neighbor algorithm error-corrected the raw reads and collapsed the reads into unique sequences, merging closely related sequences to remove PCR and sequencing errors. To assign V, D and J gene segments, CDR3 sequences were aligned to IMGT reference sequences. For a sequence to be retained, at least a six-nucleotide match to both a V gene segment and a J gene segment was required. A rearrangement was called productive if the CDR3 had no stop codons and remained in frame with V and J, and every other rearrangement was called non-productive. CDR3 was defined by IMGT convention, running from the second conserved V-encoded cysteine to the conserved J-encoded phenylalanine. In an earlier analysis of around 640 of the donors, sequences lacking an unambiguous match to a single V gene segment were excluded. In an earlier analysis of roughly 600 of the donors, a V segment was called functional when productive rearrangements were above 56.7%, and segregating when the standard deviation between donors exceeded 5%. A statistical classification framework was developed to diagnose cytomegalovirus status using the catalog of TCR beta chain sequences. In a later analysis, TCR nucleotide sequences were compared against IMGT/GENE-DB human TR gene sequences so that V and J genes could be assigned. The TCRdist pipeline was used in a later analysis to assign CDR3 sequences and most-parsimonious VDJ recombination scenarios. In a later analysis, each TCR beta chain was defined by its CDR3 amino acid sequence together with its V-gene family, and reads without a unique V-gene family were excluded. A later analysis removed 500 to 650 highly shared, low-generation-probability nucleotide sequences to deal with suspected cross-contamination and a sequencing artifact. For each public chain, a later analysis derived a clonal expansion index from normalized ranks of inferred template counts within each repertoire. A later analysis computed generation probabilities with a VDJ recombination model fitted to out-of-frame rearrangements, and checked the results against IGoR. In a later analysis, TCR-TCR, TCR-HLA and TCR-CMV co-occurrence was scored with hypergeometric tests, and a repertoire-size bias correction was applied to TCR pairs. To estimate false discovery rates, a later analysis permuted the HLA or CMV assignments 20 times. In a later analysis, co-occurring TCRs were grouped using DBSCAN, with TCRdist sequence similarity added in when clustering inside HLA-allele-positive subsets. For co-occurrence clustering, repertoires with fewer than 30,000 or more than 120,000 public chains were excluded, along with four to six repertoires with anomalous nucleotide sharing. The immuneACCESS repertoire file appears here via TCRdb, limited to in-frame rearrangements. These files lack a portion of the clones; in checked studies, under half of the deficit traces to unresolved V genes, and the cause of the others is not known. V and J calls and clone size come straight from that table; D and trimming were deduced from the DNA. For this sample there are more than 95,000 clones; approximately 76% appear just once. The top ten clonotypes cover about 5.7% of the sample.

For CDR1 and CDR2, the germline V gene (reference sequence) lists SEHNR and FQNEAQ. Spanning cysteine to phenylalanine, the CDR3 consists of 19 amino acids. Here the CDR3 DNA is all that survives: 57 bases in frame from base 1. The V end gives up 3 bases and the J end 7 bases, leaving 19 bases in the junction not matched to a gene. The chain is assembled from TRBV7-9 and TRBJ2-7; TRBD2 agrees with 12 junctional bases. This receptor was taken from a woman between 18 and 29 years old in good health and CMV-seropositive. The sample consisted of PBMCs. Here is the DNA: TGTGCCAGCAGCTTCGTGAGGGAGTTTCTAGCGGGAGGGGTCGGGGAGCAGTACTTC. Translation gives CASSFVREFLAGGVGEQYF.